The entry that follows covers one T cell receptor beta chain sequence. As yet, its antigen is unknown. These data come from a study of T cell responses to AZD1222 COVID-19 vaccine. Deletions cut 7 bases from V and 7 bases from J, with 7 bases between. The CDR3 is 11 amino acids. Per germline, CDR1 MNHEY and CDR2 SVGAGI. Findings and limits, study-wide: Two AZD1222 doses significantly raised spike-specific TCR breadth and depth over controls. In a largely white British group with more females than males, clonal diversity was possibly underestimated. Spike-spanning, vaccine-associated CD4 TCRs were dominant at 160-218 and 743-854.

Sequenced by immunoSEQ multiplex PCR; TCRdb stores in-frame clones only, minus some. The table has roughly 120,000 clones, 87% seen once. The receptor was isolated from an adult who received the AZD1222 COVID-19 vaccine. This chain connects TRBV6-5 to TRBJ2-2; D call uncertain. The sample in question was peripheral blood, obtained 28 days after the second AZD1222 dose. The CDR3 sequence is CASNMLGELFF. The CDR3 region has the DNA TGTGCCAGCAATATGCTCGGGGAGCTGTTTTTT.